In this sample, the clone carrying this T cell receptor beta chain is medium-sized. The antigen is unknown. This sample is part of a study of T-cell memory formation after mild COVID-19. Study conclusions and caveats: Pre-infection memory showed some responding clones, and this suggested that cross-reactive memory joined. Contracting CD8+ clones were enriched in EMRA, CD4+ mainly in CM and EM.

V was clipped by 5 bases and J by 6 bases; unmatched bases: 4. Germline V gene lookup returns CDR1 SEHNR and CDR2 FQNEAQ (reference sequence). This CDR3 region has 14 residues. TCRdb called the 5' RACE reads again in MiXCR, with one record for every CDR3 protein. This sample carries tens of thousands of distinct CDR3 sequences, 14% of them seen once, and the ten largest clones take about a third. The sequencing sample was made of PBMCs or a T cell subset sorted from them (not recorded which). The receptor was derived from an adult woman who had mild COVID-19 (a few samples of this study predate the infection). Cell type and time point are not known. The V and J genes are TRBV7-9 and TRBJ2-1; 10 bases map to TRBD1. Here the CDR3 DNA reads TGTGCCAGCAGCCCATGGACAGGGGGCAATGAGCAGTTCTTC. Translation: CASSPWTGGNEQFF.